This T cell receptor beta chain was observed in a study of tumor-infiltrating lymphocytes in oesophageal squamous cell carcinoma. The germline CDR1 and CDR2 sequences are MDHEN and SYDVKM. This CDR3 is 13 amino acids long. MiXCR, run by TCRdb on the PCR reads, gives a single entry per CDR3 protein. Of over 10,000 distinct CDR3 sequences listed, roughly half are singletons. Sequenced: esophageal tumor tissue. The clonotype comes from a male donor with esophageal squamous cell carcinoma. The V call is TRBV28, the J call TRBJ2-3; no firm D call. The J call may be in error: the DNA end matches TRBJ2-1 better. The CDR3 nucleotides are TGTGCCAGCAGTTTCGGGTCCTACAATGAGCAGTTCTTC. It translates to CASSFGSYNEQFF.